This T cell receptor beta chain was recorded in a study of blood T cell repertoires in COVID-19. As for the study in general: There were acute and convalescent COVID-19 samples, and they came from the United States, Italy and Spain. Sources were T cells, B-cell-depleted T cells, or PBMCs; the material itself was cDNA or gDNA.

Per the original methods: Reference gene primer amplification gave nucleated cell count estimates. Assay used: immunoSEQ multiplex PCR; TCRdb lists only in-frame clones, some missing. The V and J calls and clone size were taken over from that table, and D and trimming were inferred from the DNA. The sample contains about 160,000 clones, 65% to 85% of which appear only once. Germline-derived CDR1 and CDR2 are LGHDT and YNNKEL (reference sequence). The trim removed 2 bases at V and 6 bases at J, leaving 3 bases unmatched. This CDR3 contains 15 residues. The receptor was derived from a woman of 80 years or more with active or convalescent COVID-19. What was sequenced was peripheral blood. The chain couples TRBV3-1 (or the pseudogene TRBV3-2) to TRBJ2-2; the match to TRBD1 covers 10 bases. The CDR3 nucleotides read TGTGCCAGCAGCCAACCCGGACAGGGGGCCGGGGAGCTGTTTTTT. This codes for CASSQPGQGAGELFF.